This TCR beta chain came from a study of blood T cell repertoires in COVID-19. Looking at the study overall: Samples taken during acute and convalescent COVID-19 were collected in the United States, Italy and Spain. The cDNA or gDNA used as material had been derived from T cells, B-cell-depleted T cells, or PBMCs.

In the study's own analysis: It was from reference gene primer amplification that nucleated cell counts were estimated. Sequenced by immunoSEQ multiplex PCR; TCRdb stores in-frame clones only, minus some. V and J calls and clone size are as listed in that table; D and trimming were resolved from the DNA. The table lists about 140,000 clones, about 86% of them singletons, with about 1.6% in the top ten. This CDR3 spans 15 amino acids. The V end was cut by 3 bases, the J end by 9 bases, with 21 bases between. The V gene's germline CDR1 is SNHLY and CDR2 FYNNEI. This receptor was obtained from a woman aged 60-75 years with acute or convalescent COVID-19. The chain is built from TRBV2 and TRBJ2-7; D remains ambiguous. The sequencing input was peripheral blood. CDR3 sequence: CASSDSQRQTGSQYF. CDR3 bases: TGTGCCAGCAGTGATTCGCAGAGGCAGACGGGTTCGCAGTACTTC.